A single sample gave rise to the 2 T cell receptor beta chains below, sequenced in a study of T cell responses to AZD1222 COVID-19 vaccine. Assay: immunoSEQ multiplex PCR; the TCRdb copy retains only in-frame clones and omits some. The table records about 270,000 clones, 90% to 95% of them present only once. The source was peripheral blood, collected 28 days after the second AZD1222 dose. Every receptor here comes from an adult who received the AZD1222 COVID-19 vaccine.

This rearrangement joins TRBV28 to TRBJ1-5, with D unresolved. CDR3 size: 12 residues. Deletions cut 6 bases from V and 4 bases from J, with 7 bases between. Germline V gives CDR1 MDHEN, CDR2 SYDVKM. The CDR3 spells CASRDRNQPQHF. CDR3 DNA sequence: TGTGCCAGCAGGGATCGGAATCAGCCCCAGCATTTT.

The V call is TRBV10-3, the J call TRBJ1-1; no firm D call. CDR3 length: 14 residues. V was trimmed by 11 bases and J by 3 bases, leaving 19 bases between them. Germline assignment: CDR1 ENHRY and CDR2 SYGVKD. CDR3 sequence reads: CASSKKDLDTEAFF. The CDR3 DNA sequence: TGTGCCTCCAGTAAGAAGGATCTTGACACTGAAGCTTTCTTT.